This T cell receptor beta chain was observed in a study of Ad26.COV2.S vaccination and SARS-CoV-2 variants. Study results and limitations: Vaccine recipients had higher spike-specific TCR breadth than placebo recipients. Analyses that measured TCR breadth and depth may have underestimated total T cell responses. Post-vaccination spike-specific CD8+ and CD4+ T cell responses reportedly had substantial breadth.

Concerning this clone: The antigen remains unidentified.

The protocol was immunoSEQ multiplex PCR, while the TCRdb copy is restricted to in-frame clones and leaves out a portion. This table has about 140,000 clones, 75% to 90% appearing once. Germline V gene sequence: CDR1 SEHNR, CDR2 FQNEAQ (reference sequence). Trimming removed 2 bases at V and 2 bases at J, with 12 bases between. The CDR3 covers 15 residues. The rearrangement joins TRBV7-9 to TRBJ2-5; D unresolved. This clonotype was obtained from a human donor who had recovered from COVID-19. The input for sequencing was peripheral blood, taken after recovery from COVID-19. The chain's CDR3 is CASSLFLTDQETQYF. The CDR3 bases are TGTGCCAGCAGCTTATTTTTGACCGATCAAGAGACCCAGTACTTC.